The clone carrying this TCR beta chain was seen only a few times. Treatment defined: oral pan-JAK inhibitor, 5-10 mg twice daily. The entry originates in a study of CD8+ T cells in alopecia areata. CDR1 is SGHAT, CDR2 FQNNGV, per germline. The ends lost 11 bases at V and 2 bases at J; junction bases unmatched: 9. The CDR3 consists of 14 residues. After isolation, RNA underwent reverse transcription to generate cDNA as the sequencing template. TCRdb's table, derived via immunoSEQ multiplex PCR, lists solely in-frame clones and lacks some. Of 80,000 to 100,000 clones detected, about 40% appear once; the ten largest clones hold 18%.

J is TRBJ2-7 and V is TRBV11-2; 10 bases fit TRBD1. Sequenced here: CD8+ T cells sorted from blood, sampled at week 24, from a patient treated with tofacitinib. This receptor was obtained from a human donor with alopecia areata. CDR3 region: CASSRGQGAYEQYF. The CDR3, as DNA: TGTGCCTCCTCCCGTGGACAGGGGGCCTACGAGCAGTACTTC.